This T cell receptor (beta chain) is from a study of identical twins. The V gene's germline CDR1 is MNHEY and CDR2 SMNVEV (reference sequence). There are 15 residues in the CDR3. After removal of 5 bases from V and 5 bases from J, the junction contained 8 bases not matched to a gene. TCRdb used MiXCR to reprocess the 5' RACE reads, holding one entry per CDR3 protein. The table has hundreds of thousands of distinct CDR3 sequences, around 8.6% seen once. The sample holds many counts of this clonotype. This sample also belongs to another study, concerning yellow fever vaccine responses in identical twins.

The chain is built from TRBV27 and TRBJ1-2, with 10 bases that match TRBD1. This receptor was obtained from a woman aged 18-29 years in good health. The source material was PBMCs. CDR3 sequence (DNA): TGTGCCAGCAGTCCAAGGACAGGGGGAATTTATGGCTACACCTTC. It yields the protein CASSPRTGGIYGYTF.